This entry lists 7 T cell receptor beta chains sequenced from one sample in a study of shared clonotypes between healthy human individuals. Clones were sequenced by immunoSEQ multiplex PCR, and TCRdb holds only the in-frame ones, with some missing. The sample records about 2.1 million clones, approximately 94% being singletons. Positive CCR7 selection of CD45RO-negative cells yielded the naive CD8 cells, and terminally differentiated effector memory CD45RA+ cells were excluded. Sequencing input: naive CD8+ T cells from PBMCs. These receptors were taken from a young man in good health. Some clones in this sample may be carry-over from other donors' samples.

The chain is built from TRBV28 and TRBJ2-5; 9 nucleotides match TRBD1. The CDR3 covers 15 residues. The germline gives CDR1 MDHEN, CDR2 SYDVKM. The trim removed 6 bases at V and 4 bases at J, leaving 9 bases unmatched. CDR3 sequence: CASSEVPDRGETQYF. For the CDR3, the DNA is TGTGCCAGCAGCGAAGTACCGGACAGGGGAGAGACCCAGTACTTC.

V and J are TRBV5-5 and TRBJ2-5; D may correspond to TRBD1 or TRBD2 (5 bases each). The ends were cut back, 4 bases at V and 5 bases at J, with 15 bases in the middle. The length of the CDR3 is 14 residues. Germline values: CDR1 SGHKS, CDR2 YYEKEE (reference sequence). The CDR3, as DNA: TGTGCCAGCAGCCAGATTACCAGGGAGGAGACCCAGTACTTC. Its translation is CASSQITREETQYF.

The CDR3 DNA is TGCGCCAGTACAAACCTTGGGGGACTGAACACTGAAGCTTTCTTT. This sequence encodes CASTNLGGLNTEAFF. The J gene is TRBJ1-1, the V gene TRBV10-2, with D perhaps matching TRBD1 (5 bases). V dropped 9 bases and J dropped 0 bases, with 17 bases sitting between them. Germline V gives CDR1 WSHSY, CDR2 SAAADI. There are 15 residues in the CDR3.

Notes on this clone: The same CDR3 is also encoded by other DNA sequences in this sample. This sequence joins TRBV27 and TRBJ2-7; 12 nucleotides agree with TRBD1. The CDR3 is made up of 15 amino acids. Unmatched junction bases numbered 7, after V lost 6 bases and J lost 4 bases. Germline-derived CDR1 and CDR2 are MNHEY and SMNVEV (reference sequence). CDR3 protein: CASSLGTGGFYEQYF. DNA for the CDR3: TGTGCCAGCAGCCTAGGGACAGGGGGCTTTTACGAGCAGTACTTC.

The V call is TRBV28, the J call TRBJ2-7; 7 nucleotides match TRBD1. CDR3 length: 16 residues. With V trimmed by 2 bases and J by 2 bases, 9 bases remained unmatched. Germline loops: CDR1 MDHEN, CDR2 SYDVKM. The CDR3 coding sequence is TGTGCCAGCAGTTTACCCACAGGGGAAGGAACCTACGAGCAGTACTTC. Translating it yields CASSLPTGEGTYEQYF.

The rearrangement links TRBV28 to TRBJ1-2; D gene uncertain. The germline CDR1 and CDR2 sequences are MDHEN and SYDVKM. The length of the CDR3 is 14 residues. Trimming shortened V by 6 bases and J by 2 bases, and 13 bases separated the two germline ends. CDR3 protein: CASSTLTLNYGYTF. The CDR3 bases are TGTGCCAGCAGCACCCTCACCCTCAACTATGGCTACACCTTC.

This clone was found once. The V and J genes are TRBV7-3 and TRBJ2-1; D is undetermined. Trimming left V 2 bases short and J 8 bases short, with 16 bases between. Germline V gene lookup returns CDR1 SGHTA and CDR2 FQGTGA. The CDR3 extends over 15 amino acids. CDR3 DNA: TGTGCCAGCAGCTTAGTCCCCCGGAAAGGGTATGAGCAGTTCTTC. Its protein is CASSLVPRKGYEQFF.